This T cell receptor (beta chain) was retrieved from a study of blood T cell repertoires in COVID-19. Study background: Spain, Italy and the United States supplied samples that represented acute and convalescent COVID-19.

Residents of 24 US areas, aged roughly 18 to 90 years, made up the participants. Sequencing used immunoSEQ multiplex PCR; TCRdb keeps in-frame clones, though not all of them. The table includes just over 300,000 clones, approximately 83% detected once. This CDR3 comprises 16 residues. CDR1 SGHRS and CDR2 YFSETQ come from the germline V gene. Trimming took off 2 bases at V and 6 bases at J, with 20 bases between the two ends. The sample comprised PBMCs or T cells enriched from blood (not recorded which). This TCR derives from a man aged 25-40 years who had recovered from COVID-19. The rearrangement joins TRBV5-1 to TRBJ1-2, with D possibly being TRBD1 (6 bases). The CDR3 DNA reads TGCGCCAGCAGCTTCGCGAAGGGGGGGCATAGAGATGGCTACACCTTC. Translated, it gives CASSFAKGGHRDGYTF.